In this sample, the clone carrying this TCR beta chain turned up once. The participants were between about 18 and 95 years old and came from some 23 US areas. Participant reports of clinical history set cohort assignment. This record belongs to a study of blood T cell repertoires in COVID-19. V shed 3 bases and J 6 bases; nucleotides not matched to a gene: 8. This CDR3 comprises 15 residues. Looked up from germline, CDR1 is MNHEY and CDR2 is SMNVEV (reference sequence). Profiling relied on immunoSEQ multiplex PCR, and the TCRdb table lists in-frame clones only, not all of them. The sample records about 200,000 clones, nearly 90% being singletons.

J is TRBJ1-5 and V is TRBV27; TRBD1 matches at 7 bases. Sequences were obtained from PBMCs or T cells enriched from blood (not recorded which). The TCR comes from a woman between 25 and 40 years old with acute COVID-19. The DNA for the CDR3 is TGTGCCAGCAGTTTCACAGGGGAAAGAGGTCAGCCCCAGCATTTT. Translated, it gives CASSFTGERGQPQHF.